This T cell receptor (beta chain) was profiled in a study of vaccination effects on CD4 cells after COVID-19. As concerns this clone: Its antigen is currently unknown.

ViraFEST expansion of antigen-specific CD4+ T cells with viral peptide pools preceded sequencing. The culture ran for approximately 11 days before CD4+ T cells were isolated. According to PCR results, the person was infected with SARS-CoV-2 between March and December 2020. Researchers reported culturing 2 million to 2.5 million PBMC in each well, adding approximately 10 IU/ml IL-2 and roughly 10 ug/ml peptides. This CDR3 is 15 amino acids long. V was cut by 3 bases and J by 5 bases, with 14 bases left in between. Per germline, CDR1 SGHKS and CDR2 YYEKEE (reference sequence). The protocol was immunoSEQ multiplex PCR, while the TCRdb copy is restricted to in-frame clones and leaves out a portion. The sample records 20,000 to 25,000 clones, more than 70% being singletons.

This TCR was recovered from a human donor who had a prior SARS-CoV-2 infection. The source material was CD4+ T cells from PBMCs cultured with a peptide pool, sampled before COVID-19 vaccination. The chain joins TRBV5-5 to TRBJ1-4; D not certain. In DNA form, the CDR3 reads TGTGCCAGCAGCTGGTTAACGAGGGTGAATGAAAAACTGTTTTTT. Its translation: CASSWLTRVNEKLFF.